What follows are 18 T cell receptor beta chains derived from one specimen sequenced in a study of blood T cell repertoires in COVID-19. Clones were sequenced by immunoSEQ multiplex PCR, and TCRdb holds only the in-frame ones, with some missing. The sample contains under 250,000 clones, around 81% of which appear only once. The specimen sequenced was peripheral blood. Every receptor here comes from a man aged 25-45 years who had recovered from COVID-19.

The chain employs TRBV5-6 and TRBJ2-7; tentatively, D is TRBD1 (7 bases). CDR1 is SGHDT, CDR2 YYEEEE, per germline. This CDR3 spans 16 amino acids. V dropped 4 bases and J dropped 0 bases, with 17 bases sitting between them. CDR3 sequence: CASSRGPGQSSYEQYF. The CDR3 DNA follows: TGTGCCAGCAGCCGGGGGCCGGGACAGAGCTCCTACGAGCAGTACTTC.

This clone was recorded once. The CDR3 nucleotides read TGTGCCAGCAGTTACGAGCCCGCGGGCACCGGGGAGCTGTTTTTT. Protein: CASSYEPAGTGELFF. The chain links TRBV6-5 to TRBJ2-2; tentatively, D is TRBD2 (5 bases). This CDR3 contains 15 residues. The V gene's germline CDR1 is MNHEY and CDR2 SVGAGI. V was trimmed by 2 bases and J by 4 bases, leaving 11 bases between them.

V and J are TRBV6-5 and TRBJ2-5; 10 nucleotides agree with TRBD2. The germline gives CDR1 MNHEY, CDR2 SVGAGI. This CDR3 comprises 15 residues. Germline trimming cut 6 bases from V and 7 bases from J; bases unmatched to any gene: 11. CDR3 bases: TGTGCCAGCAGAAACAGCGGGGGGGCTAGTGGGACCCAGTACTTC. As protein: CASRNSGGASGTQYF.

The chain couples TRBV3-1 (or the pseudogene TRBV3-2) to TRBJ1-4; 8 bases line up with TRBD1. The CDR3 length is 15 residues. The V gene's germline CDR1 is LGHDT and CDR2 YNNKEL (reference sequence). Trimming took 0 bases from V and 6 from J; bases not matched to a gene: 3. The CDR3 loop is CASSQEQGGDEKLFF. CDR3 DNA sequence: TGTGCCAGCAGCCAAGAACAGGGGGGAGATGAAAAACTGTTTTTT.

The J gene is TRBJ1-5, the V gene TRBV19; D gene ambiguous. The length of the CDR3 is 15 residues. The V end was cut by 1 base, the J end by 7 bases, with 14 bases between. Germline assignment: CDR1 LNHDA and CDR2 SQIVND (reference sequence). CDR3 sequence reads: CASSIALIVRQPQHF. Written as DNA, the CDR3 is TGTGCCAGTAGTATAGCCCTCATCGTACGGCAGCCCCAGCATTTT.

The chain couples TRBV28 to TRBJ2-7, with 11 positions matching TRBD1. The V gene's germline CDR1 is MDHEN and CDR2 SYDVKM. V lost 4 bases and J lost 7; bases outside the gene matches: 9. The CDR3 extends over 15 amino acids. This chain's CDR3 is CASSSTGQGAREQYV. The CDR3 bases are TGTGCCAGCAGTTCCACTGGACAGGGGGCACGAGAGCAGTACGTC.

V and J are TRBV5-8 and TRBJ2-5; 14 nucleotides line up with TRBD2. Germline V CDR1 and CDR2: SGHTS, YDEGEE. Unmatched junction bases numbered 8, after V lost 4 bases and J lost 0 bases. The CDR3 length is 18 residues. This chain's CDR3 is CASSPTGLAGANQETQYF. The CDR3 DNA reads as TGTGCCAGCAGCCCCACGGGACTAGCGGGGGCGAACCAAGAGACCCAGTACTTC.

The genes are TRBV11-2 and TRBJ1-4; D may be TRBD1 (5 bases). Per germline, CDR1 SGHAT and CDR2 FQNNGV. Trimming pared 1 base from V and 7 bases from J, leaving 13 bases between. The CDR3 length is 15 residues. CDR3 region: CASSLGGRRSEKLFF. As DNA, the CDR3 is TGTGCCAGCAGCTTAGGGGGCAGAAGGAGTGAAAAACTGTTTTTT.

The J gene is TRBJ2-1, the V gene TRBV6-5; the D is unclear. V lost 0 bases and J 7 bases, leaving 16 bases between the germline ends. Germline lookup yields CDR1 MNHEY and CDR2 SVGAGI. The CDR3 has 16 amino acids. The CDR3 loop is CASSYSPRFPQNEQFF. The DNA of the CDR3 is TGTGCCAGCAGTTACTCTCCGCGGTTTCCCCAGAATGAGCAGTTCTTC.

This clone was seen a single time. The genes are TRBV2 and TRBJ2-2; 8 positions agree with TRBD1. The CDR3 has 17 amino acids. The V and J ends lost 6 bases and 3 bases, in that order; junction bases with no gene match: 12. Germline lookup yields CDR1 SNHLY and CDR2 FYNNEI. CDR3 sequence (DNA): TGTGCCAGCAGACGCCCCGACAGGGGAAGAGACACCGGGGAGCTGTTTTTT. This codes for CASRRPDRGRDTGELFF.

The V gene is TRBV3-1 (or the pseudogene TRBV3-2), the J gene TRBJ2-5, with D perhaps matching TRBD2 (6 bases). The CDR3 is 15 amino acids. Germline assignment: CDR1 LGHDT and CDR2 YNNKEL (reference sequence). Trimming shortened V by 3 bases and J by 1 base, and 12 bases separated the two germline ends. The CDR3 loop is CASSHAEGTQETQYF. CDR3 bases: TGTGCCAGCAGCCATGCGGAGGGGACCCAAGAGACCCAGTACTTC.

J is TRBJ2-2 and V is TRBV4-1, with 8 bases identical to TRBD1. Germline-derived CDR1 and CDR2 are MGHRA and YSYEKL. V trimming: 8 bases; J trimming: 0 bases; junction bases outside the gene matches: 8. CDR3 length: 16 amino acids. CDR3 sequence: CASCLGQETNTGELFF. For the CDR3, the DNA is TGCGCCAGCTGCCTGGGACAGGAAACGAACACCGGGGAGCTGTTTTTT.

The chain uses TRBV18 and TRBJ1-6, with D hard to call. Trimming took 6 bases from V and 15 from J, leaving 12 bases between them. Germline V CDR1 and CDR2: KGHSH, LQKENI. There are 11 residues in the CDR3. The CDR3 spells CASSLAGVLHF. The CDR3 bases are TGTGCCAGCTCTTTGGCGGGTGTCCTCCACTTT.

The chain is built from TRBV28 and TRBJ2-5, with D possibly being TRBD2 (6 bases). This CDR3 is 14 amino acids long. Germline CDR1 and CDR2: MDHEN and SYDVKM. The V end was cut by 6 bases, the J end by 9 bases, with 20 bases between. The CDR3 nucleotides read TGTGCCAGCAGGGACGGGAGCGGTCTAGTTGCCCAGTACTTC. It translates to CASRDGSGLVAQYF.

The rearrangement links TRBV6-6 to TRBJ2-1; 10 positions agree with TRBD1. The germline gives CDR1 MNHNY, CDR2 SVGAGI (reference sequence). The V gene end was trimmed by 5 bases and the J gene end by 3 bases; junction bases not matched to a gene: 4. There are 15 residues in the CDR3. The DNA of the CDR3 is TGTGCCAGCAGTCATGGGGACAGGGGCTACAATGAGCAGTTCTTC. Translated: CASSHGDRGYNEQFF.

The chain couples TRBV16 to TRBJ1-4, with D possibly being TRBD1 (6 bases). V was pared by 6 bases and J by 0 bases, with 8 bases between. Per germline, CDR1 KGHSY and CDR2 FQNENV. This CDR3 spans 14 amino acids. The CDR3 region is CASRRTATNEKLFF. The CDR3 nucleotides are TGTGCCAGCAGGCGGACAGCAACTAATGAAAAACTGTTTTTT.

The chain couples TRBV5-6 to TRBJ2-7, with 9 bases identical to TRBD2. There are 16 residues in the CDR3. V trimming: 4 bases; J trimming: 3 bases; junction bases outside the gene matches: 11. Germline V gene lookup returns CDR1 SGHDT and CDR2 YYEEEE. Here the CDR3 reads CASSVTGTSRYYEQYF. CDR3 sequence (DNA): TGTGCCAGCAGCGTTACCGGGACTAGCAGATACTACGAGCAGTACTTC.

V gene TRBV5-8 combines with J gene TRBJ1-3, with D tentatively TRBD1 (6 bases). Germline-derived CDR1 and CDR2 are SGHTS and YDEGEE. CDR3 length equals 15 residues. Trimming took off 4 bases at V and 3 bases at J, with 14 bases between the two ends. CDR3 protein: CASSIHHRDGNTIYF. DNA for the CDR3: TGTGCCAGCAGCATCCATCACAGGGATGGAAACACCATATATTTT.